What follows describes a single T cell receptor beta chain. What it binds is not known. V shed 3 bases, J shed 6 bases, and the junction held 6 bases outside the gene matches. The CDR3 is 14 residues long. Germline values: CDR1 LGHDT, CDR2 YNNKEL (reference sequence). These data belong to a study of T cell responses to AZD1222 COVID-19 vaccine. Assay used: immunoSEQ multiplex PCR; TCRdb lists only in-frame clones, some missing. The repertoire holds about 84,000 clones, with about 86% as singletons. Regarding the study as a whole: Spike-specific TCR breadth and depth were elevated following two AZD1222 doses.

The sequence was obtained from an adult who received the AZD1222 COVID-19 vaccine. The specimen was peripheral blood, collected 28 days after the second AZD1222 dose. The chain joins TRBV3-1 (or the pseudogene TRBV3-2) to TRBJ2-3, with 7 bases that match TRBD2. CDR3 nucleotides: TGTGCCAGCAGCCAGGCCTGGCGGGGGGATACGCAGTATTTT. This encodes CASSQAWRGDTQYF.